This T cell receptor beta chain was sequenced in a study of T cells after yellow fever vaccination. Study background: Preparation used SMART-Seq v4 Ultra Low Input for the low-cell-number fractions. Study observations and caveats: Primary-vaccination clones mostly resurfaced post-booster (around 95% CD4, under 90% CD8).

This clonotype has at least ten counts. What it recognizes is unknown. TCRdb passed the 5' RACE reads through MiXCR, listing each CDR3 protein once. There are some 120,000 distinct CDR3 sequences in the sample; roughly 10% occur only once, and about two fifths lies in the top ten. Germline V gene data show CDR1 as SGDLS and CDR2 as YYNGEE. V was cut by 3 bases and J by 2 bases, with 10 bases left in between. The CDR3 has 14 residues. Sequencing was performed on CD8+ T cells sorted from PBMCs, taken on the day of the yellow fever booster vaccination. This receptor was taken from a man younger than 30 who received the YFV17D yellow fever vaccine. The chain has TRBV9 and TRBJ2-3, with D perhaps matching TRBD1 (6 bases). CDR3 DNA: TGTGCCAGCAGCGCAGACAGGAACACAGATACGCAGTATTTT. Residues: CASSADRNTDTQYF.